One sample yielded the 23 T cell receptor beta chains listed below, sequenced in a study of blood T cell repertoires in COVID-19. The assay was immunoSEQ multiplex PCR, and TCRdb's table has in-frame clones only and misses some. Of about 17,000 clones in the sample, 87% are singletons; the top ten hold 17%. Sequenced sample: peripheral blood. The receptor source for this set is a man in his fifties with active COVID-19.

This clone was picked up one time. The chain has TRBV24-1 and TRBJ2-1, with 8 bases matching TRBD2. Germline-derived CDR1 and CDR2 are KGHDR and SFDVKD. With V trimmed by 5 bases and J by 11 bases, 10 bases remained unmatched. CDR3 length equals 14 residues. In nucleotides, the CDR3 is TGTGCCACCAGTGGTCTAGCGGGCCCCGAAAAGCAGTTCTTC. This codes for CATSGLAGPEKQFF.

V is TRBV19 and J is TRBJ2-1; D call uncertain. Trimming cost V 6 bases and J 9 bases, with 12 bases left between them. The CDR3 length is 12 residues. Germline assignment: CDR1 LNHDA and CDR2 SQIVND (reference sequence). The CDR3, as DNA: TGTGCCAGTAGCCTCCAAACCAGTGAGCAGTTCTTC. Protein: CASSLQTSEQFF.

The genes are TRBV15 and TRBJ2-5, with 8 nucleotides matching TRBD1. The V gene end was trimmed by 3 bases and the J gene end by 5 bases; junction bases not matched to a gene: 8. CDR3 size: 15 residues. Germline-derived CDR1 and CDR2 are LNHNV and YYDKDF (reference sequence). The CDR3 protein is CATSSVQGGRETQYF. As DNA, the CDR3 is TGTGCCACCAGCAGCGTACAGGGGGGCCGTGAGACCCAGTACTTC.

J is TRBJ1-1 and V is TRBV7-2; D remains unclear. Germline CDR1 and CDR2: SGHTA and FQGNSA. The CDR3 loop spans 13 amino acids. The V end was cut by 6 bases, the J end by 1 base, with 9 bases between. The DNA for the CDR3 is TGTGCCAGCAGTTACACCAGGAACACTGAAGCTTTCTTT. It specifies CASSYTRNTEAFF.

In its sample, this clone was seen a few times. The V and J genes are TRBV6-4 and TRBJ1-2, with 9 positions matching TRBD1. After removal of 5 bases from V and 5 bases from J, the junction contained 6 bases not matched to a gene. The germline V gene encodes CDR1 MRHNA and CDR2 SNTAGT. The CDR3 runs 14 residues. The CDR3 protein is CASSPTGTGYGYTF. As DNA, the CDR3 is TGTGCCAGCAGTCCGACCGGGACAGGGTATGGCTACACCTTC.

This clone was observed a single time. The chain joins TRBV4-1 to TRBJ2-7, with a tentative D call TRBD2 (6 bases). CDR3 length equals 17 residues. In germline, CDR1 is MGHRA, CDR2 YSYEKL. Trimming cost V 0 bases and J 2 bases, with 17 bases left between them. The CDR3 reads CASSQEVLARTPYEQYF. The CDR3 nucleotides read TGCGCCAGCAGCCAAGAGGTCCTAGCGAGAACCCCCTACGAGCAGTACTTC.

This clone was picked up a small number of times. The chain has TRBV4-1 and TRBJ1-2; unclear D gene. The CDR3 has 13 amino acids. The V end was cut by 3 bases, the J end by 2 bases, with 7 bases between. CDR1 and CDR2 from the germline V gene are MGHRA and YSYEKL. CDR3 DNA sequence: TGCGCCAGCAGCCAGAACACGAACTATGGCTACACCTTC. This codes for CASSQNTNYGYTF.

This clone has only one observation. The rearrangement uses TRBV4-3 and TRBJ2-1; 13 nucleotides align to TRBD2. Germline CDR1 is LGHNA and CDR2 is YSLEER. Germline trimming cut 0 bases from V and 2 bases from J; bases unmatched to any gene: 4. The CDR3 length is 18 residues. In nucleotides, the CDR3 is TGCGCCAGCAGCCAAGAACCCGGACTAGCGGGGGCCTACAATGAGCAGTTCTTC. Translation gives CASSQEPGLAGAYNEQFF.

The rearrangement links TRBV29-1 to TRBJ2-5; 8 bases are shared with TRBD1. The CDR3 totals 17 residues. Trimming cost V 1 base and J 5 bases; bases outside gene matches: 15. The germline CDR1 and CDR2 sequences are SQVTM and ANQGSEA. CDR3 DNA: TGCAGCGTTGAAGGGGCGCTCGGACAGGGTGTATGGGAGACCCAGTACTTC. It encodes CSVEGALGQGVWETQYF.

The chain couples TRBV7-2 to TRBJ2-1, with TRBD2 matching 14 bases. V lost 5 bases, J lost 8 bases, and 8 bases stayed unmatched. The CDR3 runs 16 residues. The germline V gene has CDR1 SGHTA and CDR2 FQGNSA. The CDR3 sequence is CASSPPTSGRGYEQFF. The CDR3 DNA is TGTGCCAGCAGCCCGCCGACTAGCGGGAGGGGCTATGAGCAGTTCTTC.

CDR3 loop: CASSYSRREGTEAFF. The CDR3 region has the DNA TGTGCCAGCAGTTACTCGAGAAGGGAGGGCACTGAAGCTTTCTTT. The chain employs TRBV6-2 or TRBV6-3 and TRBJ1-1; D remains unclear. Looked up from germline, CDR1 is MNHEY and CDR2 is SVGEGT. CDR3 length: 15 residues. V was trimmed by 0 bases and J by 4 bases, leaving 12 bases between them.

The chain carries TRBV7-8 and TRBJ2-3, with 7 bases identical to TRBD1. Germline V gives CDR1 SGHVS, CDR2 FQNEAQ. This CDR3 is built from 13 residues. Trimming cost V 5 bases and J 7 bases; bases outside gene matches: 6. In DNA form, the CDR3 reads TGTGCCAGCAGCCTCGACAGGGCTCATACGCAGTATTTT. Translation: CASSLDRAHTQYF.

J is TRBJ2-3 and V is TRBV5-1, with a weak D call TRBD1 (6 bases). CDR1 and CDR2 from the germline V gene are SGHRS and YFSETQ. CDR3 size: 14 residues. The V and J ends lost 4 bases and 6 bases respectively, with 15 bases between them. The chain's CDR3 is CASSTGSRGDTQYF. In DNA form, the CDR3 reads TGCGCCAGCAGCACTGGTTCTAGGGGGGATACGCAGTATTTT.

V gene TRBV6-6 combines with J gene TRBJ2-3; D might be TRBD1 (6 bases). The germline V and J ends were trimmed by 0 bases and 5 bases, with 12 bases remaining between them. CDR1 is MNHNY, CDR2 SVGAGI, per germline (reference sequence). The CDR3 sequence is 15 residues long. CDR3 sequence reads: CASSYSWGRRDTQYF. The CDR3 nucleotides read TGTGCCAGCAGTTACTCGTGGGGGCGGAGAGATACGCAGTATTTT.

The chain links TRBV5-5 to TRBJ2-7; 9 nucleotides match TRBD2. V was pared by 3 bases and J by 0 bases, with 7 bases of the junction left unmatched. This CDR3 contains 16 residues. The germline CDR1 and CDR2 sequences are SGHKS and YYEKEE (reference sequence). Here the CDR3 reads CASSYRLADPSYEQYF. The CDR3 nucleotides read TGTGCCAGCAGCTACCGACTAGCGGACCCCTCCTACGAGCAGTACTTC. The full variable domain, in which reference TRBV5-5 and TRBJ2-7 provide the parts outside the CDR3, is DAGVTQSPTHLIKTRGQQVTLRCSPISGHKSVSWYQQVLGQGPQFIFQYYEKEERGRGNFPDRFSARQFPNYSSELNVNALLLGDSALYLCASSYRLADPSYEQYFGPGTRLTVT.

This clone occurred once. DNA of the CDR3: TGCGCCAGCAGCCAAGGGTCCGGGTCGAGTAGCTATGGCTACACCTTC. Its protein is CASSQGSGSSSYGYTF. J is TRBJ1-2 and V is TRBV4-1; D not resolved. Germline V lookup: CDR1 MGHRA, CDR2 YSYEKL. Trimming removed 1 base at V and 4 bases at J, with 16 bases between. CDR3 length: 16 amino acids.

The CDR3 loop is CASSLEAQPQHF. In nucleotides, the CDR3 is TGTGCCAGCAGTTTAGAAGCGCAGCCCCAGCATTTT. This chain uses TRBV12-3 or TRBV12-4 with TRBJ1-5, with D unresolved. V lost 1 base, J lost 7 bases, and 5 bases lay in between. The length of the CDR3 is 12 residues.

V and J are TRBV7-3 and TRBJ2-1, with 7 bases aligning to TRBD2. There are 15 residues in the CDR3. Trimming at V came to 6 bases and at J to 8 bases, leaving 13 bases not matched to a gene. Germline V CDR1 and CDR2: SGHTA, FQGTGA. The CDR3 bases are TGTGCCAGCAGTCCAACGGGAGGACCCCTCTATGAGCAGTTCTTC. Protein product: CASSPTGGPLYEQFF.

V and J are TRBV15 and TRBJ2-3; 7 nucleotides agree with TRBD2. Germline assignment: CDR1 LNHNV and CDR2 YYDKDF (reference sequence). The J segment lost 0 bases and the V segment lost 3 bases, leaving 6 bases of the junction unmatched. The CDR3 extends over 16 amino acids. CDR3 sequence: CATSRTSRFSTDTQYF. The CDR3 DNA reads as TGTGCCACCAGCAGGACTAGCCGGTTTAGCACAGATACGCAGTATTTT.

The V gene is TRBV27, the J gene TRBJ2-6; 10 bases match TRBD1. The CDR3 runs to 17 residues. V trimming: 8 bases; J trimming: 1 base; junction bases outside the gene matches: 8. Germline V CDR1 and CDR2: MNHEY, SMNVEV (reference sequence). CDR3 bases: TGTGCCAGCGGATTGACAGGGGGCGTGTCTGGGGCCAACGTCCTGACTTTC. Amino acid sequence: CASGLTGGVSGANVLTF.

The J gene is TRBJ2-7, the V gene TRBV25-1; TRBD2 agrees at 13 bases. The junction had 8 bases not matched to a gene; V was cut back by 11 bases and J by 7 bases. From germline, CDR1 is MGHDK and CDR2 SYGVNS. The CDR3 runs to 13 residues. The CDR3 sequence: CAAGTSGILEQYF. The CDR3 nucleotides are TGTGCCGCGGGGACTAGCGGGATCCTAGAGCAGTACTTC.

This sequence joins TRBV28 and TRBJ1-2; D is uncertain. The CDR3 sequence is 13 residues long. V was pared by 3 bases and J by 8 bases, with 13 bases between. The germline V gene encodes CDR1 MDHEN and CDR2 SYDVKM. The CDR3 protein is CASSLASLLGYTF. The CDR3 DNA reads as TGTGCCAGCAGTTTGGCCTCCTTATTAGGCTACACCTTC.

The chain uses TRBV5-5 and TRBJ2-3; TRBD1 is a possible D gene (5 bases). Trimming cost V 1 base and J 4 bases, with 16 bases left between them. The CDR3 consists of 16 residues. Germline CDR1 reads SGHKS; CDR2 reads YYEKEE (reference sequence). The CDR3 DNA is TGTGCCAGCAGCTTGTACGGCAGGGATGGGTCAGATACGCAGTATTTT. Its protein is CASSLYGRDGSDTQYF.